The clone carrying this T cell receptor beta chain was counted ten times or more. Its antigen is not known. Amplification yielded TCR beta CDR3 regions, with RNA transcripts as the source. A first-round RT-PCR of the TCR CDR3 used the HTBI primer set. Using its own MiXCR run on the multiplex PCR reads, TCRdb lists one record per CDR3 protein. The sample records about 700,000 distinct CDR3 sequences, nearly 45% being singletons. Thyroid ultrasound, orbital computed tomography, clinical symptoms, and serum thyroxine and TRAb underpinned diagnoses. Trimming cost V 3 bases and J 2 bases; bases outside gene matches: 3. The CDR3 has 13 amino acids. Per the germline V gene, CDR1 is DFQATT and CDR2 is SNEGSKA (reference sequence). This specimen belongs to a study of T cells in Graves' hyperthyroidism and ophthalmopathy. Study results and limitations: Most thyroid clonotypes with frequency above 0.001 were detected in blood. The model anticipated ophthalmopathy a median around six months pre-onset.

The chain couples TRBV20-1 to TRBJ1-2; 7 bases line up with TRBD1. The specimen was peripheral blood or thyroid tissue (not recorded which). The receptor was derived from an adult man with Graves' disease, either hyperthyroidism or ophthalmopathy (not recorded which). DNA of the CDR3: TGCAGTGCTAGGACAGGGATAAACTATGGCTACACCTTC. Translating it yields CSARTGINYGYTF.